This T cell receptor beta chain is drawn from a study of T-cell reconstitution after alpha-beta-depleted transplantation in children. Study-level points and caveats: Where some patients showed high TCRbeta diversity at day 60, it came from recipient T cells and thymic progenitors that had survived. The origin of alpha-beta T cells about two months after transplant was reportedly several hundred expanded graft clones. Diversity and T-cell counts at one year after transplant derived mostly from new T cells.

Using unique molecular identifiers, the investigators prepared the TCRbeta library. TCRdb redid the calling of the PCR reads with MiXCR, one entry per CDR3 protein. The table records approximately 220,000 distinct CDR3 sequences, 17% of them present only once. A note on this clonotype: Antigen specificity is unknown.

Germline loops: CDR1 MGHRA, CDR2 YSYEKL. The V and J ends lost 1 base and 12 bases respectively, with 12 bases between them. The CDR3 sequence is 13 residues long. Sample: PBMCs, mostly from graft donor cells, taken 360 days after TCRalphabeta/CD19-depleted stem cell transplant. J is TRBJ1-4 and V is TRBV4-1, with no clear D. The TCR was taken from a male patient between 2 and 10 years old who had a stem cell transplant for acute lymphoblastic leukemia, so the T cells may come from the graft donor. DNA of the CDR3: TGCGCCAGCAGCCAAGTAGCAGCGGACGAACTGTTTTTT. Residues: CASSQVAADELFF.